This T cell receptor (beta chain) was recorded in a study of regulatory T cells in long-lasting Graves disease. Combining iRepertoire HTBI primers with Arm-PCR of CDR3 regions, the authors built TCR beta libraries. Via MiXCR, TCRdb re-called the multiplex PCR reads, giving one row per CDR3 protein. The data contain around 460,000 distinct CDR3 sequences, 20% to 25% of them singletons. Remarks on this clonotype: Its specificity is unknown.

Trimming at V came to 5 bases and at J to 1 base, leaving 6 bases not matched to a gene. Germline values: CDR1 SGHAT, CDR2 FQNNGV. The CDR3 is 15 amino acids. General study points: Accuracy might have suffered from few samples.

The time point: persistent/refractory GD, antithyroid drugs over 5 years with positive TRAb. Extracted PBMC RNA gave rise to the TCR library. The rearrangement uses TRBV11-2 and TRBJ2-5, with 8 positions matching TRBD2. Source: peripheral blood mononuclear cells (PBMCs), taken when the disease was refractory, from a patient treated with antithyroid drugs. The source of this sequence is a female donor with Graves disease. Here the CDR3 reads CASSRGLGIQETQYF. The CDR3 DNA follows: TGTGCCAGCAGCCGGGGACTAGGGATCCAAGAGACCCAGTACTTC.